This T cell receptor beta chain was identified during a study of T cell repertoires in cytomegalovirus infection (dated by TCRdb to the late 2010s). As for the study more broadly: Alongside well-studied HLA-B-restricted epitopes, the peptide stimulations were aimed at recently identified HLA-C-restricted CMV epitopes, whose presentation resists viral immunomodulation. Donor HLA type was relevant to the analysis, as public TCR beta signatures indicated carriage of CMV infection together with the matching HLA type. General study outcomes and caveats: In both this cohort and an independent cohort of some 370 donors, the cumulative frequency of public TCR beta family members distinguished carriers of CMV infection plus the relevant HLA type. The ex vivo response was dominated by HLA-C-restricted CMV-specific TCR beta clonotypes, and the single most frequent clonotype in two of eight donors was supplied by these HLA-C-restricted clonotypes.

The sequencer was an Illumina HiSeq 1500. TCRdb took the public reads, trimmed them with fastp at Q25, ran MiXCR for clone calling and kept in-frame beta chains. Merged by CDR3 protein, the rows form single entries marked with the most common genes and DNA. This sample lists about 570,000 distinct CDR3 sequences; around 40% were detected once. The ten largest clones take up 48% of the sample. CDR1 MDHEN and CDR2 SYDVKM are derived from the germline V gene. V has 6 bases trimmed and J has 1 base trimmed; junction bases matching no gene number 9. From the cysteine up to the phenylalanine, the CDR3 has a length of 15 residues. Only the CDR3 portion is preserved as DNA: 45 bases, with reading frame beginning at the first base. Taken with the paper, the label for treatment or condition translates to: in vitro stimulation with specific CMV peptide epitopes to enrich CMV-specific T cells. Note on this clonotype: Its antigen is currently not known. No much larger clone is present one base from it, and per-base qualities are unavailable.

The receptor chain draws on TRBV28 and TRBJ2-7; 7 nucleotides in the junction match TRBD1. This clonotype originated in a human donor in good health (CMV status not recorded). Some clones in this sample may be carry-over from other donors' samples. Sample: cultured PBMCs, taken from culture after CMV antigen stimulation. The CDR3 reads as follows: CASSRGGQESYEQYF. The DNA sequence is TGTGCCAGCAGCCGGGGCGGACAGGAATCCTACGAGCAGTACTTC.